The 16 T cell receptor beta chains below all came from one sample that was sequenced in a study of blood T cells in healthy people across ages. Through a sample-barcoded 5' primer and a J-beta primer mix, a second PCR was run for roughly 7 to 11 cycles. MiXCR was run by TCRdb on the 5' RACE reads, yielding one entry per CDR3 protein. The sample includes approximately 1.5 million distinct CDR3 sequences, less than 45% of them seen just once. Sequencing was carried out using blood. The receptor source for this set is a woman aged 18-35 years in good health.

The gene calls are TRBV7-2 and TRBJ1-6; maybe TRBD1 (6 bases). The V and J ends lost 6 bases and 6 bases respectively, with 15 bases between them. Germline V gives CDR1 SGHTA, CDR2 FQGNSA. The CDR3 extends over 15 amino acids. The CDR3 sequence is CASSGQTNFNSPLHF. Written as DNA, the CDR3 is TGTGCCAGCAGTGGACAGACCAACTTTAATTCACCCCTCCACTTT.

This clonotype was detected only a few times. The CDR3 nucleotides read TGTGCCGTCCTGACTGGAGCGGAGCCCTACAATGAGCAGTTCTTC. The encoded protein is CAVLTGAEPYNEQFF. V usage is TRBV6-2 or TRBV6-3 and J usage is TRBJ2-1, with a possible D match to TRBD2 (5 bases). The length of the CDR3 is 15 residues. V was shortened by 11 bases and J by 2 bases, with 19 bases between the two germline ends. Germline assignment: CDR1 MNHEY and CDR2 SVGEGT.

This sequence joins TRBV4-3 and TRBJ1-4, with D tentatively TRBD1 (5 bases). Looked up from germline, CDR1 is LGHNA and CDR2 is YSLEER. CDR3 length: 16 residues. The V and J ends lost 0 bases and 4 bases respectively, with 12 bases between them. The CDR3 sequence: CASSQDRQGLNEKLFF. In DNA form, the CDR3 reads TGCGCCAGCAGCCAAGATAGGCAGGGCCTTAATGAAAAACTGTTTTTT.

This clonotype has a single count. CDR3 sequence reads: CASSQVALAGLDTQYF. CDR3 sequence (DNA): TGCGCCAGCAGCCAAGTCGCCCTAGCGGGGCTGGATACGCAGTATTTT. The chain uses TRBV4-1 and TRBJ2-3; 9 nucleotides agree with TRBD2. From germline, CDR1 is MGHRA and CDR2 YSYEKL. The V and J ends lost 1 base and 6 bases, in that order; junction bases with no gene match: 8. This CDR3 comprises 16 residues.

This rearrangement joins TRBV7-9 to TRBJ1-2; D unresolved. Trimming pared 1 base from V and 8 bases from J, leaving 17 bases between. This CDR3 is 15 amino acids long. Germline assignment: CDR1 SEHNR and CDR2 FQNEAQ (reference sequence). The CDR3 sequence: CASSLVPRLMRGYTF. The CDR3, as DNA: TGTGCCAGCAGCTTAGTCCCTAGGCTGATGAGGGGCTACACCTTC. The complete variable domain, with remaining parts taken from reference TRBV7-9 and TRBJ1-2, reads DTGVSQNPRHKITKRGQNVTFRCDPISEHNRLYWYRQTLGQGPEFLTYFQNEAQLEKSRLLSDRFSAERPKGSFSTLEIQRTEQGDSAMYLCASSLVPRLMRGYTFGSGTRLTVV.

The rearrangement links TRBV6-2 or TRBV6-3 to TRBJ2-7; D remains ambiguous. Trimming left V 6 bases short and J 3 bases short, with 12 bases between. Looked up from germline, CDR1 is MNHEY and CDR2 is SVGEGT. The CDR3 contains 13 residues. CDR3 sequence: CASSSPRNYEQYF. DNA of the CDR3: TGTGCCAGCAGCTCCCCGCGGAACTACGAGCAGTACTTC.

The chain uses TRBV20-1 and TRBJ2-1, with 7 positions matching TRBD1. The trim removed 6 bases at V and 8 bases at J, leaving 13 bases unmatched. Germline values: CDR1 DFQATT, CDR2 SNEGSKA (reference sequence). CDR3 length equals 14 residues. CDR3 DNA sequence: TGCAGTGCGTCAGGGGGTAGAAGGGATCATGAGCAGTTCTTC. Translation: CSASGGRRDHEQFF.

The chain carries TRBV24-1 and TRBJ2-5, with 8 bases identical to TRBD2. This CDR3 has 17 amino acids. V was clipped by 4 bases and J by 11 bases; unmatched bases: 20. Germline V lookup: CDR1 KGHDR, CDR2 SFDVKD. Here the CDR3 reads CATSDTSGGGVRGEQYF. The CDR3 DNA reads TGTGCCACCAGTGACACTAGCGGAGGTGGAGTGAGGGGTGAGCAGTACTTC.

The chain has TRBV7-2 and TRBJ1-4; no clear D. CDR3 size: 17 residues. V was trimmed by 6 bases and J by 4 bases, leaving 21 bases between them. Looked up from germline, CDR1 is SGHTA and CDR2 is FQGNSA. CDR3 protein: CASSPGGLAAHNEKLFF. CDR3 in DNA: TGTGCCAGCAGTCCTGGCGGGCTAGCGGCCCATAATGAAAAACTGTTTTTT.

The chain links TRBV7-9 to TRBJ2-7, with TRBD1 as a possible D gene (6 bases). V lost 5 bases to trimming and J lost 10 bases, with 27 bases between them. In germline, CDR1 is SEHNR, CDR2 FQNEAQ (reference sequence). This CDR3 region has 16 residues. CDR3 DNA sequence: TGTGCCAGCAGCACATTACCGGGACAAGGTCAAGAGACTCAGTACTTC. It yields the protein CASSTLPGQGQETQYF.

A word on this clonotype: The junction differs from germline at one of its ends, possibly a read error. The V gene is TRBV7-2, the J gene TRBJ2-5; D may be TRBD1 (6 bases). Germline values: CDR1 SGHTA, CDR2 FQGNSA. The CDR3 spans 14 residues. CDR3: CASSFQGRQETQHF. The CDR3 coding sequence is TGTGCCAGCAGCTTCCAGGGGCGCCAAGAGACCCAGCACTTC.

The rearrangement joins TRBV12-3 or TRBV12-4 to TRBJ1-1, with D unclear. The CDR3 is 13 residues long. V lost 10 bases and J lost 2, with 14 bases in between. DNA of the CDR3: TGTGCCACCCAAAGGACGGCTAACACTGAAGCTTTCTTT. It translates to CATQRTANTEAFF.

This clonotype was observed a few times. V and J are TRBV20-1 and TRBJ2-2; tentative D call: TRBD1 (7 bases). The CDR3 spans 16 residues. Per germline, CDR1 DFQATT and CDR2 SNEGSKA (reference sequence). The V end lost 1 base, the J end lost 6 bases, and 18 bases lay between the germline ends. The CDR3 region is CSARAVRQGLAGELFF. In nucleotides, the CDR3 is TGCAGTGCTAGAGCTGTCCGACAGGGACTCGCCGGGGAGCTGTTTTTT.

This clonotype was recorded a few times. V and J are TRBV29-1 and TRBJ2-7, with a weak D call TRBD2 (5 bases). The CDR3 has 11 residues. Trimming stripped 4 bases from V and 4 bases from J, with 8 bases between. The V gene's germline CDR1 is SQVTM and CDR2 ANQGSEA. In nucleotides, the CDR3 is TGCAGCGTTGCATCGGGGTACGAGCAGTACTTC. Protein product: CSVASGYEQYF.

J is TRBJ1-6 and V is TRBV20-1; D remains ambiguous. This CDR3 spans 13 amino acids. V lost 1 base and J lost 8, with 9 bases in between. Per the germline V gene, CDR1 is DFQATT and CDR2 is SNEGSKA (reference sequence). The CDR3 loop is CSARAGNYSPLHF. CDR3 DNA: TGCAGTGCTAGAGCAGGAAACTATTCACCCCTCCACTTT.

The chain uses TRBV12-3 or TRBV12-4 and TRBJ2-7, with 9 nucleotides matching TRBD2. The junction had 10 bases not matched to a gene; V was cut back by 2 bases and J by 5 bases. The CDR3 has 16 residues. This CDR3 is CASSLRLLSGGHEQYF. The CDR3 DNA reads TGTGCCAGCAGTTTAAGGCTACTTAGCGGGGGCCACGAGCAGTACTTC.